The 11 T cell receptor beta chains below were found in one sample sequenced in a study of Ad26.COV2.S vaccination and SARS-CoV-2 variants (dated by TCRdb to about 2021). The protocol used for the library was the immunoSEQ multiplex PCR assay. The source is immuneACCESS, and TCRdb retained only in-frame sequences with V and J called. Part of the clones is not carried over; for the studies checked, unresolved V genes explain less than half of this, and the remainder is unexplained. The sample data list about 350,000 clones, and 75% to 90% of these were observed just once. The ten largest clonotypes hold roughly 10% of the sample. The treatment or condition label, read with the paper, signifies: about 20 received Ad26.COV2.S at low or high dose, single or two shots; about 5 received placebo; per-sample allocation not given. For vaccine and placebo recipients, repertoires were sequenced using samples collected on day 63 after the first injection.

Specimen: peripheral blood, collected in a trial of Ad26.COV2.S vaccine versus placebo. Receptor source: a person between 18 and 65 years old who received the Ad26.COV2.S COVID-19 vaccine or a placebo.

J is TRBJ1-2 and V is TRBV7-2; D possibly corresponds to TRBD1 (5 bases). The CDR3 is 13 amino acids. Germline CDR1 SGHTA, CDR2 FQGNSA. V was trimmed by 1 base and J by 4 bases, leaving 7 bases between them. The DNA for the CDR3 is TGTGCCAGCAGCTTAGTCGGGGGCTATGGCTACACCTTC. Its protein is CASSLVGGYGYTF.

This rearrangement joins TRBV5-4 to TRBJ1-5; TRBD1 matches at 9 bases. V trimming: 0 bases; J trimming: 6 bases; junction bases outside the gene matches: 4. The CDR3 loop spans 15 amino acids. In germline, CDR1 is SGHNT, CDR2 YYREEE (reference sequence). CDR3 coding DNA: TGTGCCAGCAGCTTGGACAGGGGGCAAGGTCAGCCCCAGCATTTT. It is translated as CASSLDRGQGQPQHF. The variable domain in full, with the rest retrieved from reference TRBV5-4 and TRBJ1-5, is ETGVTQSPTHLIKTRGQQVTLRCSSQSGHNTVSWYQQALGQGPQFIFQYYREEENGRGNFPPRFSGLQFPNYSSELNVNALELDDSALYLCASSLDRGQGQPQHFGDGTRLSIL.

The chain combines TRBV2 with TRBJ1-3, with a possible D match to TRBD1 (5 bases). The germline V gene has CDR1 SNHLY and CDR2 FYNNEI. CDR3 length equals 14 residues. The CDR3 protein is CVSAGGVSGNTIYF. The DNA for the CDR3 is TGTGTCTCGGCAGGAGGGGTCTCTGGAAACACCATATATTTT.

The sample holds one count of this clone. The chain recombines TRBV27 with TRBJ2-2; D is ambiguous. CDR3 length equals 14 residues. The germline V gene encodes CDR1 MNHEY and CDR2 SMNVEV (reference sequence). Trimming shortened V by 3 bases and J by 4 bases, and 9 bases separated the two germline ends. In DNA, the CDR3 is TGTGCCAGCAGTTTTTACTCTGGCACCGGGGAGCTGTTTTTT. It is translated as CASSFYSGTGELFF.

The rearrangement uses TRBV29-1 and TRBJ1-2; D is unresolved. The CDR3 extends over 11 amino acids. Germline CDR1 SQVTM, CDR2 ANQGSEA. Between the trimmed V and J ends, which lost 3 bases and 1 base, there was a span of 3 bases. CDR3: CSVEGNYGYTF. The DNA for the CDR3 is TGCAGCGTTGAGGGTAACTATGGCTACACCTTC.

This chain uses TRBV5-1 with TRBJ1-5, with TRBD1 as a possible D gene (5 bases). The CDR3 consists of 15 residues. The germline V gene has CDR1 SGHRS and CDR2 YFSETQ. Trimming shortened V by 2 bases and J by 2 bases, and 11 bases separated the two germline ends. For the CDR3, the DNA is TGCGCCAGCAGCTTAGAAGCGGGGGGCAATCAGCCCCAGCATTTT. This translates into CASSLEAGGNQPQHF.

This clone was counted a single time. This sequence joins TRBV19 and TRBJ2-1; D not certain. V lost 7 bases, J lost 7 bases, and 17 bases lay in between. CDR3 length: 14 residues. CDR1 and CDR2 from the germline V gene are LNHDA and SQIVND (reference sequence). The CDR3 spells CASKARSSVNEQFF. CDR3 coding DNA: TGTGCCAGTAAGGCCAGGTCCTCTGTGAATGAGCAGTTCTTC.

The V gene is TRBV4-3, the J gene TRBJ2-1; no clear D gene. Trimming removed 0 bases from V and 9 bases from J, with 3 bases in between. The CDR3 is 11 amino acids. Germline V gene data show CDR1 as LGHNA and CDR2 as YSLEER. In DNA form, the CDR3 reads TGCGCCAGCAGCCAAGAACGTGAGCAGTTCTTC. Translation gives CASSQEREQFF.

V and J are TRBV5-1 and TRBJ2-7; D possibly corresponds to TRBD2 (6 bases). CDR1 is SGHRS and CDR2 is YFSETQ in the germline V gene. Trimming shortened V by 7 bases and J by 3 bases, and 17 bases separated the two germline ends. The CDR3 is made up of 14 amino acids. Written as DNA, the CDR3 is TGCGCCAGCCGAAACGGCCGGGACTTCTACGAGCAGTACTTC. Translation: CASRNGRDFYEQYF.

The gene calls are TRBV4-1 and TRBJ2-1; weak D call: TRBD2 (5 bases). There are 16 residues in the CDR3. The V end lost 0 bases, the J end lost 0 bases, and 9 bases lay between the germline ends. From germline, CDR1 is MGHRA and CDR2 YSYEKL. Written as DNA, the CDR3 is TGCGCCAGCAGCCAAGAAAGGAGCGGCTCCTACAATGAGCAGTTCTTC. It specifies CASSQERSGSYNEQFF.

The CDR3 DNA follows: TGTGCCAGCAGCTTTATAGGGACGAACACCGGGGAGCTGTTTTTT. Translation gives CASSFIGTNTGELFF. This sequence joins TRBV7-2 and TRBJ2-2; no firm D call. CDR1 SGHTA and CDR2 FQGNSA come from the germline V gene. The CDR3 sequence is 15 residues long. V dropped 3 bases and J dropped 0 bases, with 8 bases sitting between them.